This T cell receptor (beta chain) is drawn from a study of shared clonotypes between healthy human individuals. Broader study findings: Generally, naive subsets (rather than memory subsets) showed larger estimated richness. Large sequencing depth failed to make sorted-subset sequencing complete, rarefaction showed. Some clonotypes were shared by all four sorted-subset donors, while others were not shared. The non-shared ones had lower generation probabilities than the shared ones.

Replicate PCRs run on sorted subsets employed approximately 0.2 ug DNA, roughly 30,000 T cell genomes. Data came from immunoSEQ multiplex PCR; TCRdb stores just in-frame clones and leaves some out. Of some 2 million clones in the sample, roughly 95% are singletons; the top ten hold 0.13%. The length of the CDR3 is 12 residues. Germline V lookup: CDR1 KGHSH, CDR2 LQKENI. V was clipped by 3 bases and J by 4 bases, with 1 base between them. A word on this clone: Its specificity is not known. The same CDR3 can be traced to other DNA sequences in this sample.

This chain connects TRBV18 to TRBJ2-6; D is unclear. The clonotype originates from a man aged 18 to 29 in good health. Sequencing input: naive CD4+ T cells sorted from blood. The sample's subset: CD45RA+ positively selected. Here the CDR3 DNA reads TGTGCCAGCTCACCCGGGGCCAACGTCCTGACTTTC. The encoded protein is CASSPGANVLTF.